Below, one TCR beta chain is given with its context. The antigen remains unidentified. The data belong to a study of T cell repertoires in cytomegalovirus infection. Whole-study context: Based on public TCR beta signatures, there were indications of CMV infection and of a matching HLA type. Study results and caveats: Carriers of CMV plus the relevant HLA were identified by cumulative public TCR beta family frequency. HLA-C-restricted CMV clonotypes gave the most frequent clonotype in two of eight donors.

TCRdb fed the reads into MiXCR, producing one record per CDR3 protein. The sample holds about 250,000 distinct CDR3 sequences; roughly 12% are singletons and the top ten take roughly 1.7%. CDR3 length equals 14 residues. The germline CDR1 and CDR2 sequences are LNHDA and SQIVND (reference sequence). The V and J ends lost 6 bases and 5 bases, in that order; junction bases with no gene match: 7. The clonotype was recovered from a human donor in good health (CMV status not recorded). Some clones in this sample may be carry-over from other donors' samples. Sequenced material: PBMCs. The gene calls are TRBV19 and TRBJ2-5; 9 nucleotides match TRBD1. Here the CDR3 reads CASRRTGGGETQYF. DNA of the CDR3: TGTGCCAGTAGACGAACAGGGGGCGGGGAGACCCAGTACTTC.